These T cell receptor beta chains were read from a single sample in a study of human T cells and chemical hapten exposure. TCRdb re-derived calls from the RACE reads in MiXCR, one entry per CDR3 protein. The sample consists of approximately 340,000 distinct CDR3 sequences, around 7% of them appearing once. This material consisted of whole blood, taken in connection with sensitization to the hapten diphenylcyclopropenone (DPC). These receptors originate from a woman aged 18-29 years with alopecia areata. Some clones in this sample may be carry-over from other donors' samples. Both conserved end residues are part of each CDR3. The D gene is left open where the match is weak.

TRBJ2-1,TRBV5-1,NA,CASSLGHISSYNEQFF
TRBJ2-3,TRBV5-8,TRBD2,CASSSTSGAPNTQYF
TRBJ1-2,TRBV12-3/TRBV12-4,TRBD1,CASSPRGQGAPTYGYTF
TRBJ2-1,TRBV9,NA,CASSLQGFDNEQFF
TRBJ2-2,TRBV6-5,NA,CASSYSTRNTGELFF
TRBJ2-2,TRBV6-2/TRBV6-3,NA,CASTPGTVNTGELFF
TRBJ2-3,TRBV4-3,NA,CASSQGMSDTQYF
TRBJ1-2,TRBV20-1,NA,CSARNNYGYTF
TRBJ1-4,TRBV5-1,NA,CASSHGPLRTNEKLFF
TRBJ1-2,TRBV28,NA,CASSLLSGPSYGYTF
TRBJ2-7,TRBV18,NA,CASSPSGTPTRNEQYF
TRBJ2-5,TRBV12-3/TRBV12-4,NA,CASSSRTGYQETQYF
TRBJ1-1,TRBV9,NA,CASGGSRNTEAFF
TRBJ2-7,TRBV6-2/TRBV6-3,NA,CASGHYYEQYF
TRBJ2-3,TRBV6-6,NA,CASRPPGVGTDTQYF
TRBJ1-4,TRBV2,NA,CASSEVQGATNEKLFF
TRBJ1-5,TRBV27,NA,CASSLVLSGAQPQHF
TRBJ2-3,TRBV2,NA,CASSEIGFEADTQYF
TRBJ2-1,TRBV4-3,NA,CASSQLGTTGYNEQFF
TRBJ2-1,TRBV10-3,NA,CAISDQGPYNEQFF
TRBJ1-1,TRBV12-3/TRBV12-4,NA,CASSTTNTEAFF
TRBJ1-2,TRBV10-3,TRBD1,CALRTGEGYGYTF
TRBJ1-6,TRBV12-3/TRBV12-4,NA,CASSRARGRNSPLHF
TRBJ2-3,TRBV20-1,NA,CSAIGLASTDTQYF
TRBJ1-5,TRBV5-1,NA,CASSLMPDSNQPQHF
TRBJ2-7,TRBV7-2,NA,CASSLYEAYEQYF
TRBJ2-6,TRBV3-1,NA,CASSQTQGVSAGANVLTF
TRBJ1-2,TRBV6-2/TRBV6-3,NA,CASRRYQDPGYGYTF
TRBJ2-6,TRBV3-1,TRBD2,CASSQDAGRAGANVLTF
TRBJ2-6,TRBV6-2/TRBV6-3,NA,CASSRPTASGANVLTF
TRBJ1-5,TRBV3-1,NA,CASSHGQRPQHF
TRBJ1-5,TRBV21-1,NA,CASSNDRSSNQPQHF
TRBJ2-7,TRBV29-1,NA,CSVLTESYEQYF
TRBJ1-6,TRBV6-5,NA,CASRTSSGIAQSPLHF
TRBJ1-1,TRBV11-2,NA,CASSRLTANTEAFF
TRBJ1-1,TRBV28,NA,CATTGNTEAFF